Shown below are 23 T cell receptor beta chains from a single sample sequenced in a study of cytomegalovirus exposure and HLA in healthy donors. PCR was performed using 60 Vbeta and 13 Jbeta primers. Method: immunoSEQ multiplex PCR; TCRdb's copy keeps in-frame clones and lacks some. This table holds more than 90,000 clones, 82% found once. The sequencing sample was made of PBMCs. All receptors come from a man between 50 and 59 years old in good health and CMV-seronegative.

The V gene is TRBV6-5, the J gene TRBJ2-7; 8 bases agree with TRBD2. V gave up 0 bases and J gave up 7 bases; unmatched junction bases: 11. The CDR3 extends over 16 amino acids. Germline V gives CDR1 MNHEY, CDR2 SVGAGI. The CDR3 DNA sequence: TGTGCCAGCAGTTACTCGAGGGAAGCGGGAGTGAGAGAGCAGTACTTC. This translates into CASSYSREAGVREQYF.

As regards this clone: The junction differs from germline at one of its ends, possibly a read error. The V gene is TRBV5-1, the J gene TRBJ2-3; TRBD1 agrees at 7 bases. CDR1 is SGHRS and CDR2 is YFSETQ in the germline V gene. The CDR3 sequence is 14 residues long. This CDR3 is CASNLGQNTDTQYF. DNA for the CDR3: TGCGCCAGCAACTTGGGACAGAACACAGATACGCAGTATTTT.

This clone was detected only once. The CDR3 DNA reads as TGTGCCAGCAGTGCGAACCCTGGACAGGGACCCGAAAAACTGTTTTTT. Residues: CASSANPGQGPEKLFF. V is TRBV28 and J is TRBJ1-4, with TRBD1 matching 8 bases. Looked up from germline, CDR1 is MDHEN and CDR2 is SYDVKM. This CDR3 contains 16 residues. The ends lost 5 bases at V and 8 bases at J; junction bases unmatched: 13.

The chain is built from TRBV5-4 and TRBJ2-1, with no clear D. The CDR3 has 13 residues. V lost 2 bases, J lost 9 bases, and 12 bases lay in between. Germline V lookup: CDR1 SGHNT, CDR2 YYREEE (reference sequence). CDR3 protein: CASSFIDQTEQFF. CDR3 sequence (DNA): TGTGCCAGCAGCTTTATAGATCAAACTGAGCAGTTCTTC.

The chain joins TRBV28 to TRBJ1-1; D not resolved. The CDR3 sequence is 15 residues long. CDR1 MDHEN and CDR2 SYDVKM come from the germline V gene. Deletions cut 2 bases from V and 0 bases from J, with 10 bases between. The chain's CDR3 is CASSLVGTMNTEAFF. CDR3 nucleotides: TGTGCCAGCAGTTTAGTGGGCACCATGAACACTGAAGCTTTCTTT.

This clone came up a few times. This chain links TRBV6-1 with TRBJ1-4, with D possibly being TRBD1 (6 bases). This CDR3 region has 13 residues. V was pared by 4 bases and J by 8 bases, with 11 bases between. The V gene's germline CDR1 is MNHNS and CDR2 SASEGT. CDR3: CASSGNRDEKLFF. The CDR3 DNA sequence: TGTGCCAGCAGTGGAAACAGGGACGAAAAACTGTTTTTT.

The V gene is TRBV9, the J gene TRBJ2-1; 12 bases match TRBD2. V was pared by 4 bases and J by 9 bases, with 8 bases of the junction left unmatched. The CDR3 runs to 15 residues. Germline CDR1 and CDR2: SGDLS and YYNGEE. In DNA, the CDR3 is TGTGCCAGCAGCAGGGCTAGCGGGAGGGCAAGTGAGCAGTTCTTC. Its protein product is CASSRASGRASEQFF.

A word on this clone: A junction boundary mismatches the germline segment, possibly from a read error. The V gene is TRBV11-2, the J gene TRBJ2-7; TRBD2 matches at 9 bases. This CDR3 is built from 13 residues. The germline V gene encodes CDR1 SGHAT and CDR2 FQNNGV. The CDR3 DNA reads TGTGCCAGCAGTTTAGCGGGAGAAGACGAGCAGTACTTC. Translating it yields CASSLAGEDEQYF. Complete variable domain (other parts from reference TRBV11-2 and TRBJ2-7): EAGVAQSPRYKIIEKRQSVAFWCNPISGHATLYWYQQILGQGPKLLIQFQNNGVVDDSQLPKDRFSAERLKGVDSTLKIQPAKLEDSAVYLCASSLAGEDEQYFGPGTRLTVT.

This clone has a single count. The chain is built from TRBV5-4 and TRBJ1-1, with TRBD1 matching 7 bases. This CDR3 comprises 17 residues. Trimming cost V 2 bases and J 4 bases; bases outside gene matches: 14. Per germline, CDR1 SGHNT and CDR2 YYREEE (reference sequence). CDR3 nucleotide sequence: TGTGCCAGCAGCTTACCCTTTAACAGGGGAAGTGCCACTGAAGCTTTCTTT. Translated, it gives CASSLPFNRGSATEAFF.

This rearrangement joins TRBV5-1 to TRBJ2-5; D might be TRBD1 (7 bases). Germline V gives CDR1 SGHRS, CDR2 YFSETQ. The CDR3 has 16 amino acids. Trimming stripped 0 bases from V and 3 bases from J, with 15 bases between. CDR3: CASSLGGTVGEETQYF. Here the CDR3 DNA reads TGCGCCAGCAGCTTGGGCGGGACAGTTGGGGAAGAGACCCAGTACTTC.

V usage is TRBV9 and J usage is TRBJ1-3, with D perhaps TRBD1 (6 bases). V dropped 0 bases and J dropped 1 base, with 17 bases sitting between them. This CDR3 contains 18 residues. The germline gives CDR1 SGDLS, CDR2 YYNGEE. CDR3 residues: CASSVEKQGGESGNTIYF. In nucleotides, the CDR3 is TGTGCCAGCAGCGTAGAAAAACAGGGTGGCGAGTCTGGAAACACCATATATTTT.

CDR3 residues: CASSLSFGLSSGNTIYF. CDR3 DNA: TGTGCCAGCAGTTTATCGTTTGGGCTTAGCTCTGGAAACACCATATATTTT. The rearrangement links TRBV27 to TRBJ1-3; D is undetermined. The CDR3 is 17 amino acids. Germline V gene data show CDR1 as MNHEY and CDR2 as SMNVEV (reference sequence). V shed 0 bases and J shed 0 bases, with 12 bases lying between them.

The J gene is TRBJ1-5, the V gene TRBV27; 11 bases agree with TRBD1. V trimming: 5 bases; J trimming: 4 bases; junction bases outside the gene matches: 4. CDR1 and CDR2 (germline): MNHEY, SMNVEV (reference sequence). The CDR3 sequence is 15 residues long. The CDR3 sequence: CASSGGTGGNQPQHF. The CDR3, as DNA: TGTGCCAGCAGTGGAGGGACAGGGGGTAATCAGCCCCAGCATTTT.

The chain carries TRBV2 and TRBJ1-1; D call uncertain. Germline CDR1 reads SNHLY; CDR2 reads FYNNEI. The CDR3 totals 13 residues. V was clipped by 6 bases and J by 11 bases, with 19 bases between them. CDR3 nucleotides: TGTGCCAGCAGGGAGATAGGTGGTATAGCGGCTTTCTTT. This gives the protein CASREIGGIAAFF.

The J gene is TRBJ1-1, the V gene TRBV28; D is unresolved. Trimming pared 2 bases from V and 5 bases from J, leaving 9 bases between. Germline V gene lookup returns CDR1 MDHEN and CDR2 SYDVKM. The CDR3 length is 13 residues. The CDR3 is CASSLPRRTEAFF. DNA for the CDR3: TGTGCCAGCAGTTTACCTAGGAGGACTGAAGCTTTCTTT.

In nucleotides, the CDR3 is TGTGCCAGCAGTGAAGACTTTCACACAGATACGCAGTATTTT. It yields the protein CASSEDFHTDTQYF. This sequence joins TRBV6-1 and TRBJ2-3, with D unclear. The CDR3 is made up of 14 amino acids. Germline V gene sequence: CDR1 MNHNS, CDR2 SASEGT. V was cut by 1 base and J by 2 bases, with 7 bases left in between.

A note on this clone: The same CDR3 is also encoded by other DNA sequences in this sample. This chain links TRBV5-1 with TRBJ2-5; 13 bases are a match to TRBD2. Per germline, CDR1 SGHRS and CDR2 YFSETQ. The length of the CDR3 is 15 residues. Trimming took 3 bases from V and 3 from J; bases not matched to a gene: 2. The CDR3 here is CASSSGTSGKETQYF. In DNA form, the CDR3 reads TGCGCCAGCAGCTCTGGGACTAGCGGGAAAGAGACCCAGTACTTC.

This clone showed up just once. This chain connects TRBV6-6 to TRBJ2-2; D not resolved. CDR3 length: 15 residues. The V gene lost 10 bases and the J gene lost 7 bases, with 22 bases spanning the gap. CDR1 is MNHNY and CDR2 is SVGAGI in the germline V gene (reference sequence). CDR3 sequence: CAIYRHETVFGELFF. The CDR3 DNA sequence: TGTGCCATCTATAGACACGAGACGGTTTTCGGGGAGCTGTTTTTT.

V is TRBV5-1 and J is TRBJ1-4; D may be TRBD1 (5 bases). Trimming took off 4 bases at V and 8 bases at J, with 15 bases between the two ends. The V gene's germline CDR1 is SGHRS and CDR2 YFSETQ. The CDR3 spans 14 residues. As DNA, the CDR3 is TGCGCCAGCAGCACAATCGGGGGTGACGAAAAACTGTTTTTT. Translation gives CASSTIGGDEKLFF.

The chain employs TRBV28 and TRBJ2-4; possibly TRBD2 for D (6 bases). The CDR3 contains 18 residues. The V gene's germline CDR1 is MDHEN and CDR2 SYDVKM. V lost 3 bases, J lost 1 base, and 19 bases lay in between. CDR3 in amino acids: CASSFPASAGRAKNIQYF. The CDR3 DNA follows: TGTGCCAGCAGTTTTCCCGCCTCGGCAGGGAGGGCCAAAAACATTCAGTACTTC. Combining the CDR3 with reference TRBV28 and TRBJ2-4 gives the whole variable domain DVKVTQSSRYLVKRTGEKVFLECVQDMDHENMFWYRQDPGLGLRLIYFSYDVKMKEKGDIPEGYSVSREKKERFSLILESASTNQTSMYLCASSFPASAGRAKNIQYFGAGTRLSVL.

The chain has TRBV19 and TRBJ1-5; 8 bases align to TRBD1. Germline CDR1 and CDR2: LNHDA and SQIVND (reference sequence). This CDR3 is 15 amino acids long. V was pared by 7 bases and J by 0 bases, with 5 bases of the junction left unmatched. The CDR3 nucleotides are TGTGCCAGTAAGACAGGGGCTATTAGCAATCAGCCCCAGCATTTT. Translating it yields CASKTGAISNQPQHF.

This clone was recorded only once. V and J are TRBV11-2 and TRBJ2-5, with 8 bases identical to TRBD1. This CDR3 spans 15 amino acids. In germline, CDR1 is SGHAT, CDR2 FQNNGV. V lost 5 bases and J lost 7; bases outside the gene matches: 12. In DNA, the CDR3 is TGTGCCAGCAGCGAAAACCAGGGGGCGCCCGGGACCCAGTACTTC. This encodes CASSENQGAPGTQYF.

V is TRBV5-4 and J is TRBJ1-1; D uncertain. The length of the CDR3 is 15 residues. Germline V gene data show CDR1 as SGHNT and CDR2 as YYREEE (reference sequence). Trimming removed 0 bases from V and 3 bases from J, with 12 bases in between. CDR3 loop: CASSLGGLGHTEAFF. The CDR3 DNA follows: TGTGCCAGCAGCTTGGGCGGGCTAGGGCACACTGAAGCTTTCTTT.